This passage covers 5 T cell receptor beta chains from one sample sequenced in a study of molecular identifiers for immune sequencing clone quantification (dated by TCRdb to 2016 to 2018). Library prep was done by PCR. Instrument on record: Illumina HiSeq 4000. The public sequencing data were trimmed at Q25 with fastp and processed into clonotypes with MiXCR by TCRdb, which kept only in-frame beta chains. Each entry is one CDR3 protein sequence, shown with its most common DNA and genes. Here the sample has over 600,000 distinct CDR3 sequences; just under 20% occur a single time. The ten most abundant clones make up under 0.95% of the sample. The sample consisted of naive CD8+ T cells from blood, with Jurkat cell RNA spiked in. What the cell subset or site label conveys for this sample: FACS-sorted CD8+CD4-CCR7+CD45RA+ naive T cells. These receptor sequences come from a human donor in good health. Some libraries in this study had Jurkat cell RNA spiked in.

This clonotype was counted between two and nine times. V is TRBV5-1 and J is TRBJ1-3; no firm D call. Trimming removed 0 bases at V and 0 bases at J, with 7 bases between. Germline CDR1 and CDR2: SGHRS and YFSETQ. The CDR3 is made up of 15 amino acids. CDR3 region: CASSLASDSGNTIYF. DNA of the CDR3: TGCGCCAGCAGCTTGGCCTCAGACTCTGGAAACACCATATATTTT.

This chain connects TRBV6-2 or TRBV6-3 to TRBJ2-1, with D possibly matching TRBD1 (5 bases). Germline CDR1 is MNHEY and CDR2 is SVGEGT. This CDR3 region has 14 residues. V gave up 7 bases and J gave up 2 bases, with 12 bases separating them. The CDR3 DNA sequence: TGTGCCAGCAACCAGGGTGGTCCCTACAATGAGCAGTTCTTC. Amino acid sequence: CASNQGGPYNEQFF.

This clonotype was found many times. This rearrangement joins TRBV20-1 to TRBJ1-4; D remains ambiguous. V was trimmed by 5 bases and J by 0 bases, leaving 19 bases between them. Looked up from germline, CDR1 is DFQATT and CDR2 is SNEGSKA (reference sequence). This CDR3 has 17 amino acids. The CDR3 DNA sequence: TGCAGTGCTCTACACCCACTTCGAGCTGCAACTAATGAAAAACTGTTTTTT. It is translated as CSALHPLRAATNEKLFF.

Note on this clonotype: This may arise from a read error, as a much more abundant clone is one base away. The V and J genes are TRBV27 and TRBJ2-3; tentatively, D is TRBD2 (6 bases). The CDR3 length is 14 residues. Germline-derived CDR1 and CDR2 are MNHEY and SMNVEV (reference sequence). V gave up 5 bases and J gave up 9 bases, with 18 bases separating them. The CDR3 reads CASSPLMTRGTQYF. DNA for the CDR3: TGTGCCAGCAGTCCCCTCATGACTAGAGGAACGCAGTATTTT.

There are many counts of this clonotype. The chain is built from TRBV9 and TRBJ1-1; D unclear. This CDR3 is built from 13 residues. Trimming left V 0 bases short and J 4 bases short, with 7 bases between. Germline V gene sequence: CDR1 SGDLS, CDR2 YYNGEE. CDR3 in amino acids: CASSVGRATEAFF. CDR3 nucleotides: TGTGCCAGCAGCGTAGGGAGGGCCACTGAAGCTTTCTTT.